These T cell receptor beta chains were read from a single sample in a study of sequential checkpoint blockade in melanoma. Sequenced by immunoSEQ multiplex PCR; TCRdb stores in-frame clones only, minus some. The sample records 9,000 to 10,000 clones, approximately 59% being singletons. Sequencing was performed on CD8+ T cells sorted from blood (inferred from file names), taken from a patient given nivolumab and ipilimumab in sequence. The origin of the receptors is a human donor with melanoma. Each CDR3 is given with its conserved first and last residue. The D gene is left open where the match is weak. Clone size is stated in some rows and not others, as once, few, many or a class when expanded.

J: TRBJ2-1; D: NA; V: TRBV4-1; size: medium-sized; CDR3: CASSHQVLDEQFF; DNA: TGCGCCAGCAGCCACCAGGTCCTGGATGAGCAGTTCTTC
J: TRBJ1-3; D: NA; V: TRBV11-3; size: once; CDR3: CASSFHSLSGNTIYF; DNA: TGTGCCAGCAGCTTCCACAGTCTCTCTGGAAACACCATATATTTT
J: TRBJ2-5; D: NA; V: TRBV10-2; size: NA; CDR3: CASSELPPRGTQYF; DNA: TGCGCCAGCAGTGAGTTGCCCCCCCGCGGGACCCAGTACTTC
J: TRBJ2-7; D: TRBD1; V: TRBV5-6; size: NA; CDR3: CASSWGQGYEQYF; DNA: TGTGCCAGCAGCTGGGGACAGGGCTACGAGCAGTACTTC
J: TRBJ1-4; D: NA; V: TRBV19; size: NA; CDR3: CASSPMGEKLFF; DNA: TGTGCCAGTAGTCCTATGGGCGAAAAACTGTTTTTT
J: TRBJ2-7; D: NA; V: TRBV5-4; size: NA; CDR3: CASSRPGGGRVEQYF; DNA: TGTGCCAGCAGCAGGCCGGGCGGGGGCCGGGTCGAGCAGTACTTC
J: TRBJ1-2; D: NA; V: TRBV4-1; size: NA; CDR3: CASSHTPQEAVESYTF; DNA: TGCGCCAGCAGCCACACACCCCAGGAGGCGGTCGAAAGCTACACCTTC
J: TRBJ2-7; D: TRBD1; V: TRBV5-6; size: NA; CDR3: CASSFSGGYEQYF; DNA: TGTGCCAGCAGCTTTTCAGGGGGCTACGAGCAGTACTTC
J: TRBJ2-3; D: NA; V: TRBV29-1; size: NA; CDR3: CSVATVGTDTQYF; DNA: TGCAGCGTTGCTACTGTGGGCACAGATACGCAGTATTTT
J: TRBJ1-1; D: NA; V: TRBV19; size: once; CDR3: CASSIVPRTEAFF; DNA: TGTGCCAGTAGTATTGTTCCGCGGACTGAAGCTTTCTTT
J: TRBJ2-6; D: TRBD1; V: TRBV7-2; size: NA; CDR3: CASSVRGGQDYSGANVLTF; DNA: TGTGCCAGCAGCGTTAGAGGGGGACAGGACTACTCTGGGGCCAACGTCCTGACTTTC
J: TRBJ2-2; D: NA; V: TRBV6-5; size: NA; CDR3: CARSYSRVAGELFF; DNA: TGTGCCAGGAGTTACAGCCGGGTCGCCGGGGAGCTGTTTTTT
J: TRBJ2-7; D: NA; V: TRBV6-5; size: NA; CDR3: CASSSLDRYYEQYF; DNA: TGTGCCAGCAGTTCCCTTGACAGATACTACGAGCAGTACTTC
J: TRBJ2-1; D: TRBD2; V: TRBV9; size: once; CDR3: CASSADPLAGTYNEQFF; DNA: TGTGCCAGCAGCGCGGATCCCTTAGCGGGAACCTACAATGAGCAGTTCTTC
J: TRBJ2-1; D: TRBD2; V: TRBV4-3; size: NA; CDR3: CASSQEVSGGLGWQFF; DNA: TGCGCCAGCAGCCAAGAAGTCAGCGGGGGCCTGGGGTGGCAGTTCTTC
J: TRBJ2-2; D: TRBD1; V: TRBV6-4; size: few; CDR3: CASSVYRGGGELFF; DNA: TGTGCCAGCAGTGTGTACAGGGGCGGCGGGGAGCTGTTTTTT
J: TRBJ1-3; D: TRBD1; V: TRBV23-1; size: NA; CDR3: CASGSPGGSGNTIYF; DNA: TGCGCCAGCGGGTCCCCAGGGGGCTCTGGAAACACCATATATTTT
J: TRBJ2-2; D: NA; V: TRBV7-6; size: NA; CDR3: CASSLDRGGELFF; DNA: TGTGCCAGCAGTCTAGACCGGGGCGGGGAGCTGTTTTTT
J: TRBJ1-1; D: TRBD1; V: TRBV5-6; size: NA; CDR3: CASSSGGTEAFF; DNA: TGTGCCAGCAGTTCAGGGGGCACTGAAGCTTTCTTT
J: TRBJ1-2; D: NA; V: TRBV6-5; size: NA; CDR3: CASTNSRLQGYTF; DNA: TGTGCCAGCACCAACTCGAGACTGCAAGGCTACACCTTC
J: TRBJ2-7; D: NA; V: TRBV27; size: NA; CDR3: CASSPTPPYEQYF; DNA: TGTGCCAGCAGTCCGACACCGCCCTACGAGCAGTACTTC
J: TRBJ1-1; D: NA; V: TRBV7-9; size: medium-sized; CDR3: CASTRGREAFF; DNA: TGTGCCAGCACCCGAGGGCGGGAAGCTTTCTTT
J: TRBJ1-2; D: NA; V: TRBV7-9; size: large; CDR3: CASSLEGGAPSYGYTF; DNA: TGTGCCAGCAGCTTAGAGGGAGGGGCCCCCAGCTATGGCTACACCTTC
J: TRBJ1-1; D: NA; V: TRBV7-8; size: once; CDR3: CASSPRGSVAFF; DNA: TGTGCCAGCAGCCCCAGAGGATCGGTAGCTTTCTTT
J: TRBJ2-4; D: NA; V: TRBV7-2; size: once; CDR3: CASSGLHRASAKNIQYF; DNA: TGTGCCAGCAGCGGCCTCCACAGGGCCTCAGCCAAAAACATTCAGTACTTC
J: TRBJ2-5; D: TRBD1; V: TRBV5-3; size: NA; CDR3: CARRSPGQGQETQYF; DNA: TGTGCCAGAAGATCACCGGGACAGGGTCAAGAGACCCAGTACTTC
J: TRBJ2-1; D: NA; V: TRBV9; size: NA; CDR3: CASSVARRQDNEQFF; DNA: TGTGCCAGCAGCGTAGCCAGAAGACAGGACAATGAGCAGTTCTTC
J: TRBJ1-5; D: NA; V: TRBV11-3; size: NA; CDR3: CASSVGGQPQHF; DNA: TGTGCCAGCAGCGTCGGAGGGCAGCCCCAGCATTTT
J: TRBJ2-1; D: TRBD2; V: TRBV5-4; size: few; CDR3: CASRVSGGPRDEQFF; DNA: TGTGCCAGCCGCGTTAGCGGGGGACCTCGGGATGAGCAGTTCTTC
J: TRBJ2-1; D: NA; V: TRBV27; size: once; CDR3: CASSLGSLGNEQFF; DNA: TGTGCCAGCAGTCTGGGGAGCTTGGGCAATGAGCAGTTCTTC
J: TRBJ1-2; D: TRBD1; V: TRBV19; size: NA; CDR3: CASSQGQPYGYTF; DNA: TGTGCCAGTAGTCAGGGACAGCCCTATGGCTACACCTTC
J: TRBJ2-2; D: NA; V: TRBV4-1; size: NA; CDR3: CASSPGTGELFF; DNA: TGCGCCAGCAGCCCGGGGACCGGGGAGCTGTTTTTT
J: TRBJ2-3; D: NA; V: TRBV6-4; size: NA; CDR3: CASSSGSTDTQYF; DNA: TGTGCCAGCAGCAGCGGCAGCACAGATACGCAGTATTTT
J: TRBJ2-5; D: NA; V: TRBV11-2; size: few; CDR3: CASSLILGQVHF; DNA: TGTGCCAGCAGCTTAATTTTGGGGCAGGTCCACTTC
J: TRBJ2-7; D: NA; V: TRBV6-5; size: NA; CDR3: CASSYWDSAYEQYF; DNA: TGTGCCAGCAGTTACTGGGACTCAGCCTACGAGCAGTACTTC
J: TRBJ1-5; D: NA; V: TRBV7-9; size: NA; CDR3: CASRPGGDSNQPQHF; DNA: TGTGCCAGCCGTCCCGGAGGGGACAGCAATCAGCCCCAGCATTTT